This T cell receptor (beta chain) is from a study of T cells in Graves' hyperthyroidism and ophthalmopathy. Whole-study findings and limits: Blood also held most thyroid clonotypes expanded beyond 0.001.

What was amplified from RNA transcripts were TCR beta CDR3 regions. HTBI primers were employed in a first-round RT-PCR of the TCR CDR3. Using its own MiXCR run on the multiplex PCR reads, TCRdb lists one record per CDR3 protein. The sample yields 250,000 or so distinct CDR3 sequences, around 15% seen once. Remarks on this clonotype: What it recognizes is unknown. A read error may explain this, as a much larger clone is one base away. Here the CDR3 omits its conserved ending phenylalanine or tryptophan, so a read error is the likely source.

Germline CDR1 and CDR2: SGHKS and YYEKEE (reference sequence). Trimming removed 0 bases at V and 3 bases at J, with 16 bases between. The CDR3 has 16 residues. This rearrangement joins TRBV5-5 to TRBJ2-7; D perhaps matches TRBD2 (6 bases). The TCR comes from a woman in her forties or fifties with Graves' hyperthyroidism that later progressed to Graves' ophthalmopathy. Sample: blood. The CDR3, as DNA: TGTGCCAGCAGCTTGGAGGCGGCGGGATCCTTCTACGAGCAGTACATC. Its translation: CASSLEAAGSFYEQYI.